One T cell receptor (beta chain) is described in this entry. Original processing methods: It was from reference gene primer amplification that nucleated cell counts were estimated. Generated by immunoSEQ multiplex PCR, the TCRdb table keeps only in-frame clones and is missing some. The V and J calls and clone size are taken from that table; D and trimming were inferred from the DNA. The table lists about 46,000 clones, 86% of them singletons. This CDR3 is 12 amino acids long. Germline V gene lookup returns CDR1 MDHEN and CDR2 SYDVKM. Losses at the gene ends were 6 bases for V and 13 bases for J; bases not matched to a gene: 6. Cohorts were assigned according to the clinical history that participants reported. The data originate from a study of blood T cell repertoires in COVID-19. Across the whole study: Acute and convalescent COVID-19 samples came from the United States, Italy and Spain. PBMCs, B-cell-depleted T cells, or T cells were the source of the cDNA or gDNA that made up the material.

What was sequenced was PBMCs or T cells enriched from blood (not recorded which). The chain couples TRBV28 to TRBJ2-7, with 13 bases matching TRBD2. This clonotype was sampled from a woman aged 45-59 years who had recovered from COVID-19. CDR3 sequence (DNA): TGTGCCAGCAGCCTACTAGCGGGAGGGCTCTACTTC. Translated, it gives CASSLLAGGLYF.